This TCR beta chain was identified in a study of cytomegalovirus exposure and HLA in healthy donors. About the study: An earlier analysis identified more than 90 million unique TCR beta sequences in about 179 million T cells. Findings and limits, study-wide: A later analysis by the authors found several of the most significant clusters apparently linked to common viral pathogens. Using the classifier, cytomegalovirus status was reportedly diagnosed with high specificity and sensitivity. When analyzed later, a missense DCLRE1C variant was found to be linked to TCR beta V- and J-gene trimming.

On this clone itself: Antigen unknown.

Germline assignment: CDR1 LNHDA and CDR2 SQIVND (reference sequence). CDR3 length: 16 residues. With 6 bases removed from V and 2 bases from J, the gap between germline ends came to 18 bases. PCR amplification relied on 60 Vbeta primers (plus 13 Jbeta primers). Clones were read by immunoSEQ multiplex PCR, and TCRdb kept only the in-frame ones, dropping some. The table lists more than 95,000 clones, around 75% of them singletons. The source is a man aged 60 to 69 in good health and CMV-seropositive. Sequences were obtained from PBMCs. This chain connects TRBV19 to TRBJ2-3; D is possibly TRBD1 (6 bases). The CDR3 sequence: CASRTGHRLDTDTQYF. CDR3 sequence (DNA): TGTGCCAGTAGGACGGGACACCGCTTAGACACAGATACGCAGTATTTT.